Listed below are T cell receptor beta chains from one sample, sequenced in a study of Graves' ophthalmopathy and Graves' hyperthyroidism. Using its own MiXCR run on the multiplex PCR reads, TCRdb lists one record per CDR3 protein. This sample has 650,000 to 900,000 distinct CDR3 sequences; roughly 40% occur once, and the top ten carry 44%. Sequenced: peripheral blood. The origin of the receptors is an adult man with Graves' ophthalmopathy. Both conserved end residues are part of each CDR3. D genes are given only for firm matches. Some rows have no size entry. The others give once, few or many, or a class for an expanded clone.

>TRBJ2-6|NA|TRBV2|few
TGTGCCAGCAGTTACATCATGGCTGGGGCCAACGTCCTGACTTTC
CASSYIMAGANVLTF
>TRBJ2-5|NA|TRBV5-5|many
TGTGCCAGCAGCTTTTGGGGGAGCGAGACCCAGTACTTC
CASSFWGSETQYF
>TRBJ1-2|NA|TRBV2|many
TGTGCCAGCATTCCCGACCGGGGTGGCTACACCTTC
CASIPDRGGYTF
>TRBJ2-6|NA|TRBV10-3|NA
TGTGCCTCCTCGGAACAGGCCCCCTCTGGGGCCAACGTCCTGACTTTC
CASSEQAPSGANVLTF
>TRBJ1-2|NA|TRBV20-1|NA
TGCAGTGCTAGTCGACAGACCCTTAACTATGGCTACACCTTC
CSASRQTLNYGYTF
>TRBJ1-5|NA|TRBV24-1|NA
TGTGCCAGTGACACTAGCAATCAGCCCCAGCATTTT
CASDTSNQPQHF
>TRBJ2-5|TRBD2|TRBV7-9|NA
TGTGCCAGCAGCTCTGAACTAGCGGGAGTTAAAGAGACCCAGTACTTC
CASSSELAGVKETQYF
>TRBJ1-2|NA|TRBV19|many
TGTGCCAGTAGTATGAGAACAGGGACTGCTAACTATGGCTACACCTTC
CASSMRTGTANYGYTF
>TRBJ2-7|NA|TRBV20-1|NA
TGCAGTGCCCCTAGGGCTTACGAGCAGTACTTC
CSAPRAYEQYF
>TRBJ1-3|NA|TRBV7-2|NA
TGTGCCAGCAGCACCGCGACAGGCAACTCTGGAAACACCATATATTTT
CASSTATGNSGNTIYF
>TRBJ1-1|NA|TRBV7-2|many
TGTGCCAGCAGCTTCCGGGACGGAGAAGCTTTCTTT
CASSFRDGEAFF
>TRBJ1-1|NA|TRBV19|NA
TGTGCCAGTAGTATCCGGGCTTCCAACACTGAAGCTTTCTTT
CASSIRASNTEAFF
>TRBJ2-5|TRBD1|TRBV5-8|few
TGTGCCAGCAGCTTGGTCGGTTTCTGGACAGGGTGGGAGACCCAGTACTTC
CASSLVGFWTGWETQYF
>TRBJ1-1|TRBD1|TRBV7-2|few
TGTGCCAGCAGCTTGGGACAGAGCCTCACTGAAGCTTTCTTT
CASSLGQSLTEAFF
>TRBJ2-5|TRBD2|TRBV20-1|few
TGCAGTGCTAGAGTGAGACTAGCGCAAGAGACCCAGTACTTC
CSARVRLAQETQYF
>TRBJ1-3|NA|TRBV25-1|NA
TGTGCCAGCAGTGAAAGGGGGGCCGGTGGAAACACCATATATTTT
CASSERGAGGNTIYF
>TRBJ1-6|NA|TRBV6-6|NA
TGTGCCGGCAGCCTCCTGGGGGGACATAATTCACCCCTCCACTTT
CAGSLLGGHNSPLHF
>TRBJ1-4|NA|TRBV25-1|many
TGTGCCAGCAGTGAGACCGGGCTCAACGGGGAAAAACTGTTTTTT
CASSETGLNGEKLFF
>TRBJ2-7|NA|TRBV5-1|NA
TGCGCCAGCAGCTTGGGTCGGGACGGGACCGAGCAGTACTTC
CASSLGRDGTEQYF
>TRBJ1-6|NA|TRBV10-3|many
TGTGCCATCCAGGGCGGGATTGCCTCACCCCTCCACTTT
CAIQGGIASPLHF
>TRBJ1-3|NA|TRBV2|many
TGTGCCAGCAGTATGACCGGGACCATCCGAAACACCATATATTTT
CASSMTGTIRNTIYF
>TRBJ2-7|NA|TRBV13|NA
TGTGCCAGCAGTTTTCGGCAGCTCCCTTCCTACGAGCAGTACTTC
CASSFRQLPSYEQYF
>TRBJ1-1|NA|TRBV10-3|few
TGTGCCAGCAGTTACCAAGGACGGGCGAACACTGAAGCTTTCTTT
CASSYQGRANTEAFF
>TRBJ2-6|NA|TRBV7-8|once
TGTGCCAGCAGCCCAGGGACCTCCTTTGGGGCCAACGTCCTGACTTTC
CASSPGTSFGANVLTF
>TRBJ2-2|NA|TRBV24-1|many
TGTGCCACCAGTGACTGGGACACCGGGGAGCTGTTTTTT
CATSDWDTGELFF
>TRBJ1-4|TRBD1|TRBV20-1|few
TGCAGTGCCGAGGACAGGGATGATGAAAAACTGTTTTTT
CSAEDRDDEKLFF
>TRBJ2-2|NA|TRBV12-3/TRBV12-4|few
TGTGCCAGCAGCGGGTCCAACAGGGCCGGCGGGGAGCTGTTTTTT
CASSGSNRAGGELFF
>TRBJ1-5|NA|TRBV9|many
TGTGCCAGCAGCCCCGTAGATGTAGGGCCCCAGCATTTT
CASSPVDVGPQHF
>TRBJ2-3|NA|TRBV2|NA
TGTGCCAGCAGTACAGGGCGGCGCACAGATACGCAGTATTTT
CASSTGRRTDTQYF
>TRBJ2-5|TRBD1|TRBV7-6|few
TGTGCCAGCAGCAATGGACAGGTCCAAGAGACCCAGTACTTC
CASSNGQVQETQYF
>TRBJ1-5|NA|TRBV25-1|few
TGTGCCAGCAGTGCCGGGAGATCAAGCAATCAGCCCCAGCATTTT
CASSAGRSSNQPQHF
>TRBJ1-4|TRBD1|TRBV20-1|few
TGCAGTGCTAGGAAGCCCGGGACAGGGAATGAAAAACTGTTTTTT
CSARKPGTGNEKLFF
>TRBJ2-6|TRBD1|TRBV10-3|NA
TGTGCCGGCACTTGGACAGGGGGCGCTGGGGCCAACGTCCTGACTTTC
CAGTWTGGAGANVLTF
>TRBJ1-4|TRBD1|TRBV12-3/TRBV12-4|few
TGTGCCAGCAGTCCTGCAGGGGGGCTTGACGAAAAACTGTTTTTT
CASSPAGGLDEKLFF
>TRBJ1-1|NA|TRBV6-5|few
TGTGCCAGCACCAACGCGGCGGGGACTGAAGCTTTCTTT
CASTNAAGTEAFF
>TRBJ1-5|TRBD1|TRBV2|many
TGTGCCAGCAGGGGCGGGACAGGGGAGTTTCAGCCCCAGCATTTT
CASRGGTGEFQPQHF
>TRBJ2-6|TRBD1|TRBV20-1|few
TGCAGTGCTCTGGACCGGGACAGGGCCACTGGGGCCAACGTCCTGACTTTC
CSALDRDRATGANVLTF
>TRBJ1-2|NA|TRBV29-1|NA
TGCAGCGTTGAGGCCGGGACGGGCTTCTATGGCTACACCTTC
CSVEAGTGFYGYTF
>TRBJ2-7|NA|TRBV29-1|NA
TGCAGCAGTGAGGGGGGAGCTAACGAGCAGTACTTC
CSSEGGANEQYF